This paragraph reports one T cell receptor beta chain. What it binds is unknown. Those who donated were healthy bone marrow donors. This record belongs to a study of cytomegalovirus exposure and HLA in healthy donors. General study findings and limits: The study found most TCR sequences rare, yet found some public TCRs in many donors.

The junction had 12 bases not matched to a gene; V was cut back by 6 bases and J by 7 bases. The CDR3 spans 15 residues. Germline CDR1 is MNHEY and CDR2 is SVGAGI. PCR employed 60 Vbeta and 13 Jbeta primers. The method was immunoSEQ multiplex PCR; TCRdb's version includes in-frame clones alone and lacks a portion of them. The data show 45,000 to 65,000 clones, roughly 84% seen once. Sequenced sample: PBMCs. The V and J genes are TRBV6-5 and TRBJ2-1; 7 bases align to TRBD1. The TCR was taken from a woman between 18 and 29 years old in good health and CMV-seronegative. CDR3 in DNA: TGTGCCAGCAGCCCGACAGGGTGGCGGCCAAATGAGCAGTTCTTC. Its protein product is CASSPTGWRPNEQFF.